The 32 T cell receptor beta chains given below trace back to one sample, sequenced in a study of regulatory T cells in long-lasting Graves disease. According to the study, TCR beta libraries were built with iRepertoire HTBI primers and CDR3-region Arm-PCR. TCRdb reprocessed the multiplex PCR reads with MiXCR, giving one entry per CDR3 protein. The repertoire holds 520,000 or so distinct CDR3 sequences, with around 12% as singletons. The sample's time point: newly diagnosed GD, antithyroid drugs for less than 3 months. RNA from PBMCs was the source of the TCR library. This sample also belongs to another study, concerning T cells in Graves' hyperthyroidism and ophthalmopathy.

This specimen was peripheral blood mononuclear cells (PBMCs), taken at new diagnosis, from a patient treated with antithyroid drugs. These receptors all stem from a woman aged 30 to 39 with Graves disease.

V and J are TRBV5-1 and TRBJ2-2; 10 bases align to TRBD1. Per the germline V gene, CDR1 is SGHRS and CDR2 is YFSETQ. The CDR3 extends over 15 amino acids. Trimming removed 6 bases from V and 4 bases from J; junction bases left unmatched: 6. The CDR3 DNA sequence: TGCGCCAGCACTTGGGGGACAGGGGTCACCGGGGAGCTGTTTTTT. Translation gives CASTWGTGVTGELFF.

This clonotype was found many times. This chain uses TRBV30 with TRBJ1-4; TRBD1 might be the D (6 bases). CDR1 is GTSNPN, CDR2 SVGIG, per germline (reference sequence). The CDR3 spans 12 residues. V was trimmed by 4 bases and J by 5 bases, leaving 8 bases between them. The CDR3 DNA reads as TGTGCCTGGACTACAGGGAATGAAAAACTGTTTTTT. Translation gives CAWTTGNEKLFF. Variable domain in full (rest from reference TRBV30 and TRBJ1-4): SQTIHQWPATLVQPVGSPLSLECTVEGTSNPNLYWYRQAAGRGLQLLFYSVGIGQISSEVPQNLSASRPQDRQFILSSKKLLLSDSGFYLCAWTTGNEKLFFGSGTQLSVL.

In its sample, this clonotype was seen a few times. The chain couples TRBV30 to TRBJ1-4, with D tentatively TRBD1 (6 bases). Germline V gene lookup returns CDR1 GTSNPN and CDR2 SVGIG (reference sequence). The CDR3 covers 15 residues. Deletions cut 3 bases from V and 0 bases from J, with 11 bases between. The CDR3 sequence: CAWSLDRATNEKLFF. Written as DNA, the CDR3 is TGTGCCTGGAGCCTGGACAGAGCAACTAATGAAAAACTGTTTTTT.

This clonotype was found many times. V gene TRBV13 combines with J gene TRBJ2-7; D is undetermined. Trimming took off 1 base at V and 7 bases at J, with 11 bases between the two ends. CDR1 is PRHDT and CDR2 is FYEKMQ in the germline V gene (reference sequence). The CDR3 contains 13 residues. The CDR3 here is CASSLAPPGEQYF. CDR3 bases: TGTGCCAGCAGCTTAGCTCCGCCCGGGGAGCAGTACTTC.

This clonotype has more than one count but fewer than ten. CDR3 nucleotide sequence: TGTGCCAGCCAGGTCGGGGGGGAGACCCAGTACTTC. Protein sequence: CASQVGGETQYF. The chain has TRBV2 and TRBJ2-5; 7 bases align to TRBD2. Germline loops: CDR1 SNHLY, CDR2 FYNNEI. The CDR3 sequence is 12 residues long. V was clipped by 8 bases and J by 5 bases; unmatched bases: 5.

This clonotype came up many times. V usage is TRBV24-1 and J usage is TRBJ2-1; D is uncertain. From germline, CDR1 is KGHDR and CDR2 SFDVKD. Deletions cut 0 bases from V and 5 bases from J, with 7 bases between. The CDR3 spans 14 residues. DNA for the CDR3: TGTGCCACCAGTGATTTGTCTATCAACAATGAGCAGTTCTTC. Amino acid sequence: CATSDLSINNEQFF.

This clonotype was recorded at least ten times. CDR3 sequence: CASSERRDIYQPQHF. The DNA of the CDR3 is TGTGCCAGCAGTGAACGCCGGGACATCTATCAGCCCCAGCATTTT. V and J are TRBV2 and TRBJ1-5, with a weak D call TRBD1 (6 bases). The CDR3 consists of 15 residues. V was clipped by 2 bases and J by 5 bases, with 13 bases between them. The germline gives CDR1 SNHLY, CDR2 FYNNEI.

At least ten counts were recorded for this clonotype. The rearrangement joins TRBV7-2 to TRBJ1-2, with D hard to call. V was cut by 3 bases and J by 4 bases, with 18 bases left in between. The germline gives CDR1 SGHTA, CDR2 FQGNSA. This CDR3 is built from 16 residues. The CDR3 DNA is TGTGCCAGCAGCTTCATAACGGGAACAACCTCCTATGGCTACACCTTC. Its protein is CASSFITGTTSYGYTF.

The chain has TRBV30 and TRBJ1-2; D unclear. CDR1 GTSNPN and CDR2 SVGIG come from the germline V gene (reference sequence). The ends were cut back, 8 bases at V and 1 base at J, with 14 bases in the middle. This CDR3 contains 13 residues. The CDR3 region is CAGPKTDNYGYTF. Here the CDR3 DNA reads TGTGCCGGACCCAAGACGGATAACTATGGCTACACCTTC. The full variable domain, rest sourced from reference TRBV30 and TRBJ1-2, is SQTIHQWPATLVQPVGSPLSLECTVEGTSNPNLYWYRQAAGRGLQLLFYSVGIGQISSEVPQNLSASRPQDRQFILSSKKLLLSDSGFYLCAGPKTDNYGYTFGSGTRLTVV.

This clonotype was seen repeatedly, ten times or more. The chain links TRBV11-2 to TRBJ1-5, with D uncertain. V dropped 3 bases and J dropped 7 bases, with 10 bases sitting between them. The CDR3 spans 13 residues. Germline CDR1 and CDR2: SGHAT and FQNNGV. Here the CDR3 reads CASSLDSVQPQHF. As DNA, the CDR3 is TGTGCCAGCAGCTTGGATAGTGTGCAGCCCCAGCATTTT.

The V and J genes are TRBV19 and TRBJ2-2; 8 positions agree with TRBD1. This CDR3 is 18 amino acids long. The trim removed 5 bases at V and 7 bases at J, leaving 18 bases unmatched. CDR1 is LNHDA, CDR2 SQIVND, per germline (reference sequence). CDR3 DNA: TGTGCCAGTAGTCGGTACAGGGGGGTTCGGGAGAGGGGCGGGGAGCTGTTTTTT. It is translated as CASSRYRGVRERGGELFF.

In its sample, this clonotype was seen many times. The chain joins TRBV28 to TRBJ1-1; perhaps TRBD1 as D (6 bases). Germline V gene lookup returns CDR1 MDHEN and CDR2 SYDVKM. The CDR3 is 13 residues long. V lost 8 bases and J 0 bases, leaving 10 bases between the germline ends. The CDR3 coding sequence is TGTGCCAGCCTACAGGGCATGAACACTGAAGCTTTCTTT. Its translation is CASLQGMNTEAFF.

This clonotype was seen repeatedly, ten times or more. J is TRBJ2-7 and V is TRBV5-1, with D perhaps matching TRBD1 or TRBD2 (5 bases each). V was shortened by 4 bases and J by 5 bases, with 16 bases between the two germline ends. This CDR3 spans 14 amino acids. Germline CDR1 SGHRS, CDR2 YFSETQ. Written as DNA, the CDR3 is TGCGCCAGCAGCCCCCGGACGGGGACGGACGAGCAGTACTTC. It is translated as CASSPRTGTDEQYF. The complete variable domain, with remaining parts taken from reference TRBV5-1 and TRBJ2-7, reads KAGVTQTPRYLIKTRGQQVTLSCSPISGHRSVSWYQQTPGQGLQFLFEYFSETQRNKGNFPGRFSGRQFSNSRSEMNVSTLELGDSALYLCASSPRTGTDEQYFGPGTRLTVT.

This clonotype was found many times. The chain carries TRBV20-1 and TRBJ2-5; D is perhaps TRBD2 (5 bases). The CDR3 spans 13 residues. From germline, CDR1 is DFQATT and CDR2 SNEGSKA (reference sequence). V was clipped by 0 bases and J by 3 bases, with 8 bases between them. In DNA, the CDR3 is TGCAGTGCTAGAGATCGGGGTGAAGAGACCCAGTACTTC. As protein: CSARDRGEETQYF.

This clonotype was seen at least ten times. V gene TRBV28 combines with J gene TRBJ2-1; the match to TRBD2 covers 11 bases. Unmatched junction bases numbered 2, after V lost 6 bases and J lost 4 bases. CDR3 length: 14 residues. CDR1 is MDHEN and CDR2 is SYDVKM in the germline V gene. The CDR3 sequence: CASRTSGTYNEQFF. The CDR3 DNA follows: TGTGCCAGCAGGACTAGCGGGACTTACAATGAGCAGTTCTTC.

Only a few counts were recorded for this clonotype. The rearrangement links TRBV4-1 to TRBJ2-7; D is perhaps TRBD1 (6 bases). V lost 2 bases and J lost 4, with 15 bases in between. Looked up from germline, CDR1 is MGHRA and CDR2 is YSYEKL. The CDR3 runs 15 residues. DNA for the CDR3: TGCGCCAGCAGCCAATTCGCAGGGGTTAAATACGAGCAGTACTTC. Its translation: CASSQFAGVKYEQYF.

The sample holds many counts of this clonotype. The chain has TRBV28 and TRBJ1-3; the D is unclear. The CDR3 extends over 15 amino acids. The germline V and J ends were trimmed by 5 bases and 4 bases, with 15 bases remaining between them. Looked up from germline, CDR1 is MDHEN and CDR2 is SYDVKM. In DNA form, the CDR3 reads TGTGCCAGCAGTCCCCCTCTCGGGTACGGAAACACCATATATTTT. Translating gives CASSPPLGYGNTIYF.

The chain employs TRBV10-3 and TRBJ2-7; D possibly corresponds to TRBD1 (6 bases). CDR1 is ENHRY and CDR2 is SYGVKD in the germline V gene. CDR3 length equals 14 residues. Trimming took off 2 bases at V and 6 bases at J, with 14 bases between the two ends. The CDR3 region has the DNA TGTGCCATCAGTGAGAGTGGGACACCATCCGAGCAGTACTTC. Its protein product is CAISESGTPSEQYF.

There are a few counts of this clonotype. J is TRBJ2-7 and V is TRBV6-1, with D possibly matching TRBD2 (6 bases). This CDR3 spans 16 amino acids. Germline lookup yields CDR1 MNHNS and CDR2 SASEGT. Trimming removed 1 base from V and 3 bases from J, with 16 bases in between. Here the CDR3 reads CASSEEEGSGFYEQYF. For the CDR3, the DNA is TGTGCCAGCAGTGAAGAGGAGGGTAGCGGATTCTACGAGCAGTACTTC.

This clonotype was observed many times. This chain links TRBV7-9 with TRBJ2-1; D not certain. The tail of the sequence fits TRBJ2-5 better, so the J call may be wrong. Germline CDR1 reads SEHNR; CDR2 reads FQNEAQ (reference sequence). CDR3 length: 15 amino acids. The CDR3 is CASSLMGSEKETQYF. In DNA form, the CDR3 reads TGTGCCAGCAGCTTAATGGGCAGCGAGAAAGAGACCCAGTACTTC.

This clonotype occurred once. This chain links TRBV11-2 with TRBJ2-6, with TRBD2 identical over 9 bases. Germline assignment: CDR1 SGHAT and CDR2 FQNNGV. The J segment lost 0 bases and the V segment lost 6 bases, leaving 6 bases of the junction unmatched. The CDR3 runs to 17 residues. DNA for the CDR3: TGTGCCAGCAGGGGGATTAGCGGGAGCTCTGGGGCCAACGTCCTGACTTTC. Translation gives CASRGISGSSGANVLTF.

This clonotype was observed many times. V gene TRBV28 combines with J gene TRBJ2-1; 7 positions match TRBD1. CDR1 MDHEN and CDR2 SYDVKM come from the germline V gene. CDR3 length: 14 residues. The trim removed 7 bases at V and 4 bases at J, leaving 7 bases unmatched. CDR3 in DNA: TGTGCCAGCAACCCGGGACAGAAATACAATGAGCAGTTCTTC. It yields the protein CASNPGQKYNEQFF.

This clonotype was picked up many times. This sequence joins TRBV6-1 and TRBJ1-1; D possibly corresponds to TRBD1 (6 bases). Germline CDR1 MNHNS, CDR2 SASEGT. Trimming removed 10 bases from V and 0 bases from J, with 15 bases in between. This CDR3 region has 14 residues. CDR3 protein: CATSFTGLNTEAFF. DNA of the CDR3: TGTGCCACCTCGTTTACAGGGCTGAACACTGAAGCTTTCTTT.

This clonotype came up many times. CDR3 DNA sequence: TGCAGTGCTAGAGATCAAGGCGGTTGGGGAAAACTGTTTTTT. This translates into CSARDQGGWGKLFF. The chain links TRBV20-1 to TRBJ1-4; D is unclear. Trimming cost V 0 bases and J 10 bases, with 15 bases left between them. The CDR3 loop spans 14 amino acids. From germline, CDR1 is DFQATT and CDR2 SNEGSKA (reference sequence).

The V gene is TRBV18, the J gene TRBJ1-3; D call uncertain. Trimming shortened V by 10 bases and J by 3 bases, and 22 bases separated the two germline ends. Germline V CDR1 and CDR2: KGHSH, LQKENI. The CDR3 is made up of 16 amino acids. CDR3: CANSLEREISGNTIYF. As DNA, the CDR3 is TGTGCCAACTCGCTCGAGCGGGAAATCAGTGGAAACACCATATATTTT.

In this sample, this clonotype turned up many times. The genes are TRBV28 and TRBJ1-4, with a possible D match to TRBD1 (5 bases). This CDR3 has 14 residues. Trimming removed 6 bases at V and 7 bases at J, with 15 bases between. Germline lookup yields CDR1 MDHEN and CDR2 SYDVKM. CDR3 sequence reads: CASRPGLSGEKLFF. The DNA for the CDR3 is TGTGCCAGCAGACCGGGACTATCGGGTGAAAAACTGTTTTTT.

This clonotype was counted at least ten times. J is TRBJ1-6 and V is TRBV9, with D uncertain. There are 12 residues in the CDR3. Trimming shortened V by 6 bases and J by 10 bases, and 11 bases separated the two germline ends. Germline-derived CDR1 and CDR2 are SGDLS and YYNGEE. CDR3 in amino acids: CASNVDASPLHF. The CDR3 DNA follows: TGTGCCAGCAATGTGGACGCGTCACCCCTCCACTTT. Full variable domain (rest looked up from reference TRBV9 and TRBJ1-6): DSGVTQTPKHLITATGQRVTLRCSPRSGDLSVYWYQQSLDQGLQFLIQYYNGEERAKGNILERFSAQQFPDLHSELNLSSLELGDSALYFCASNVDASPLHFGNGTRLTVT.

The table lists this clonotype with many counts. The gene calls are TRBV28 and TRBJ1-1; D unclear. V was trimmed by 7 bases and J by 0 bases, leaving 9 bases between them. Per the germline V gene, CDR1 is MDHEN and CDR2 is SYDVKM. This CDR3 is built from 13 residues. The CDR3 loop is CASILGVNTEAFF. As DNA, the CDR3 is TGTGCCAGCATTCTGGGTGTGAACACTGAAGCTTTCTTT.

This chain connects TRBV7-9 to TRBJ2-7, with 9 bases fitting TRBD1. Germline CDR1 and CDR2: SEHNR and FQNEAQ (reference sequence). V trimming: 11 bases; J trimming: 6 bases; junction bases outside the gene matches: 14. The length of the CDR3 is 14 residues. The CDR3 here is CAAGGTGPPGEQYF. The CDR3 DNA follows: TGTGCCGCGGGCGGGACAGGGCCTCCGGGCGAGCAGTACTTC. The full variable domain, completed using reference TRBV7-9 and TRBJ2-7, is DTGVSQNPRHKITKRGQNVTFRCDPISEHNRLYWYRQTLGQGPEFLTYFQNEAQLEKSRLLSDRFSAERPKGSFSTLEIQRTEQGDSAMYLCAAGGTGPPGEQYFGPGTRLTVT.

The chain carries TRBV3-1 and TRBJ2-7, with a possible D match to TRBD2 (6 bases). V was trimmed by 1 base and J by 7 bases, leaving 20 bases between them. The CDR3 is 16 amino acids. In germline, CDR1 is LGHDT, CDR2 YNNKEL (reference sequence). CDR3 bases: TGTGCCAGCAGCCAAGTTTCAGCGGGCCCCCGCTGTGAGCAGTACTTC. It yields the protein CASSQVSAGPRCEQYF.

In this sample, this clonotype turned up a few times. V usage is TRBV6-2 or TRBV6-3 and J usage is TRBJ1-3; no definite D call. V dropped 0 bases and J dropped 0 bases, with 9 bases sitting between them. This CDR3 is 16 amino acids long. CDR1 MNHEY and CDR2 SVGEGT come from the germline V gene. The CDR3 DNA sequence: TGTGCCAGCAGTTACTCGGGCCGGAGCTCTGGAAACACCATATATTTT. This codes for CASSYSGRSSGNTIYF.

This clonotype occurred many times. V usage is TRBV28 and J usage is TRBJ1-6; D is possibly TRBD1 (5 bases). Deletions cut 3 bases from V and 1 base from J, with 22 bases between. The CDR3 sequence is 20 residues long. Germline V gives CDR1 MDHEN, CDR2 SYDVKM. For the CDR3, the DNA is TGTGCCAGCAGTTTGCCAGGGTTTTGGTTCGTTAGTTCCTATAATTCACCCCTCCACTTT. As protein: CASSLPGFWFVSSYNSPLHF.